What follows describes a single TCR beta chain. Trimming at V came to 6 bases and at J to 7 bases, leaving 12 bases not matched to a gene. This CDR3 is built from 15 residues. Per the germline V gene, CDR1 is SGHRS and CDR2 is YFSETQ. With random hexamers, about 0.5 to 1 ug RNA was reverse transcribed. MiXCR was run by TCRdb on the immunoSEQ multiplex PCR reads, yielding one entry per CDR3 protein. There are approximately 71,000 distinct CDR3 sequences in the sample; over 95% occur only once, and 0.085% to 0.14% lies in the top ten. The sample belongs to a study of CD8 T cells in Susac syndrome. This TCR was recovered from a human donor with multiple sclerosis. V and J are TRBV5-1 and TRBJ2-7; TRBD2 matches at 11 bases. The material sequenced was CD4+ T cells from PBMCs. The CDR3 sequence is CASMTSGAQEGEQYF. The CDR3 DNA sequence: TGCGCCAGCATGACTAGCGGGGCGCAGGAAGGGGAGCAGTACTTC.